This entry is about one T cell receptor beta chain. The antigen is unknown. The data were obtained in a study of T cell responses to AZD1222 COVID-19 vaccine. The study, taken as a whole, reports: Repertoire sampling happened only post peak T cell response. Donors, mostly white British, included more females; clonal diversity was possibly underestimated. Targets within unmutated variant regions were reportedly found for nearly half of spike-specific TCRs.

The method was immunoSEQ multiplex PCR; TCRdb's version includes in-frame clones alone and lacks a portion of them. The sample lists under 90,000 clones; 80% to 90% were seen once. The sequence came from an adult who received the AZD1222 COVID-19 vaccine. The sample in question was peripheral blood, obtained 28 days after the second AZD1222 dose.

CDR3 amino acids: CASSLSQGTGTYEQYF. CDR3 sequence (DNA): TGTGCCAGCAGTTTATCGCAGGGGACGGGGACCTACGAGCAGTACTTC. This chain connects TRBV27 to TRBJ2-7; D might be TRBD1 (6 bases). This CDR3 is 16 amino acids long. CDR1 is MNHEY, CDR2 SMNVEV, per germline (reference sequence). Trimming shortened V by 0 bases and J by 2 bases, and 14 bases separated the two germline ends.